This T cell receptor beta chain comes out of a study of T cell changes during pregnancy in multiple sclerosis. Clones were read by immunoSEQ multiplex PCR, and TCRdb kept only the in-frame ones, dropping some. The sample consists of around 55,000 clones, 85% to 95% of them appearing once. The length of the CDR3 is 14 residues. Germline assignment: CDR1 MNHNS and CDR2 SASEGT. The J segment lost 3 bases and the V segment lost 6 bases, leaving 4 bases of the junction unmatched. The TCR comes from a female donor with multiple sclerosis, enrolled in a pregnancy study. This specimen consisted of CD8+ T cells from peripheral blood mononuclear cells, obtained in the third trimester of pregnancy. The chain carries TRBV6-1 and TRBJ1-1; 10 bases are a match to TRBD1. The CDR3 sequence is CASSDRGLDTEAFF. CDR3 DNA sequence: TGTGCCAGCAGCGACAGGGGGCTTGACACTGAAGCTTTCTTT.